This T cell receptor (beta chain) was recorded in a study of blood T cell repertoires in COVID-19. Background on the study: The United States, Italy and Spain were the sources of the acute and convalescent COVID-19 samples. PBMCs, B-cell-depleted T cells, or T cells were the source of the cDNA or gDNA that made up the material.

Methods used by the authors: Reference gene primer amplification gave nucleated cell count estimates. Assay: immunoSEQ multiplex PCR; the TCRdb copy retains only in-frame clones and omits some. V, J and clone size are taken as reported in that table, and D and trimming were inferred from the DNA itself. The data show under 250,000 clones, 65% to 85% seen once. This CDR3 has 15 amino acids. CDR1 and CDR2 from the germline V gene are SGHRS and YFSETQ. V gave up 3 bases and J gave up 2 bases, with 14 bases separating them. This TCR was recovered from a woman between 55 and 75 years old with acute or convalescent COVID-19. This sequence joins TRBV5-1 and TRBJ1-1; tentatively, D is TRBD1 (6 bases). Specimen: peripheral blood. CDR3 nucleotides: TGCGCCAGCAGCTATACAGGGAAACCAAACACTGAAGCTTTCTTT. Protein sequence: CASSYTGKPNTEAFF.